This T cell receptor beta chain was obtained from a study of blood T cell repertoires in COVID-19. Study-level information: Samples came from the United States, Italy and Spain, spanning acute and convalescent COVID-19. Sample material is recorded as cDNA or gDNA derived from T cells, B-cell-depleted T cells, or PBMCs.

Original data processing: How many nucleated cells were present was estimated from reference gene primer amplification. This table comes from immunoSEQ multiplex PCR, and its TCRdb copy is limited to in-frame clones, with some not included. The V and J calls and clone size come from that table; D and trimming were worked out from the DNA. Of about 130,000 clones in the sample, around 85% were seen once. This CDR3 has 14 amino acids. The germline V gene encodes CDR1 SGHNT and CDR2 YYREEE (reference sequence). Trimming stripped 4 bases from V and 6 bases from J, with 17 bases between. This sequence joins TRBV5-4 and TRBJ2-7; D possibly corresponds to TRBD2 (6 bases). The sample taken for sequencing was peripheral blood. The sequence was obtained from a woman aged 45-65 years who had recovered from COVID-19. This CDR3 is CASSPGLFPGEQYF. Written as DNA, the CDR3 is TGTGCCAGCAGCCCGGGACTTTTTCCCGGCGAGCAGTACTTC.